The 15 T cell receptor beta chains presented below share a single source sample, sequenced in a study of neoadjuvant anti-PD-1 for oral cavity cancer. Time point meaning: after neoadjuvant nivolumab, at surgical resection. Sequencing was performed with immunoSEQ multiplex PCR; in TCRdb, only in-frame clones are kept and a portion is missing. The table lists some 29,000 clones, just under 80% of them singletons. Sequenced material: PBMCs, taken after nivolumab (anti-PD-1) treatment. All receptors come from a person aged 35-80 years with oral cavity squamous cell carcinoma.

The rearrangement links TRBV6-1 to TRBJ2-7; D not resolved. Trimming stripped 5 bases from V and 6 bases from J, with 8 bases between. This CDR3 comprises 11 residues. From germline, CDR1 is MNHNS and CDR2 SASEGT. CDR3 in DNA: TGTGCCAGCAGTCCGCCCGGCGAGCAGTACTTC. Translated, it gives CASSPPGEQYF.

The chain joins TRBV6-6 to TRBJ1-1; a weak D match, TRBD1 (5 bases). Looked up from germline, CDR1 is MNHNY and CDR2 is SVGAGI (reference sequence). V lost 0 bases and J 4 bases, leaving 9 bases between the germline ends. CDR3 size: 14 residues. The CDR3 region has the DNA TGTGCCAGCAGTTACTCGCCGGGGACCACTGAAGCTTTCTTT. It encodes CASSYSPGTTEAFF.

The rearrangement joins TRBV9 to TRBJ1-2, with D hard to call. From germline, CDR1 is SGDLS and CDR2 YYNGEE. This CDR3 comprises 14 residues. V shed 1 base and J shed 2 bases, with 9 bases lying between them. Here the CDR3 reads CASSVSPDNYGYTF. The CDR3 bases are TGTGCCAGCAGCGTATCCCCGGACAACTATGGCTACACCTTC.

The rearrangement links TRBV7-2 to TRBJ2-1; no definite D call. The CDR3 has 14 residues. Germline lookup yields CDR1 SGHTA and CDR2 FQGNSA. Trimming took 7 bases from V and 10 from J, leaving 20 bases between them. In DNA, the CDR3 is TGTGCCAGCAACCCGATAAGGTCCCACGGGGAGCAGTTCTTC. Protein: CASNPIRSHGEQFF.

The rearrangement uses TRBV29-1 and TRBJ1-2, with 7 bases aligning to TRBD1. The CDR3 length is 13 residues. With 7 bases clipped from V and 1 base from J, the junction kept 6 bases outside the gene matches. Per the germline V gene, CDR1 is SQVTM and CDR2 is ANQGSEA. CDR3 sequence (DNA): TGCAGCGCGTGGGACAGCGGTAACTATGGCTACACCTTC. Its translation is CSAWDSGNYGYTF.

V usage is TRBV4-2 and J usage is TRBJ1-1; D might be TRBD1 (5 bases). The CDR3 spans 14 residues. Trimming left V 0 bases short and J 4 bases short, with 9 bases between. Germline CDR1 and CDR2: LGHNA and YNFKEQ. For the CDR3, the DNA is TGTGCCAGCAGCCAAGATCGGGGCACCACTGAAGCTTTCTTT. This gives the protein CASSQDRGTTEAFF.

This chain links TRBV19 with TRBJ2-2; unclear D gene. The CDR3 sequence is 13 residues long. The germline V and J ends were trimmed by 4 bases and 0 bases, with 3 bases remaining between them. Germline V gene sequence: CDR1 LNHDA, CDR2 SQIVND (reference sequence). The CDR3 protein is CASSNPNTGELFF. CDR3 coding DNA: TGTGCCAGTAGTAATCCGAACACCGGGGAGCTGTTTTTT.

The CDR3 nucleotides read TGTGCCAGCAGGACCTTACTACCCTATAATTCACCCCTCCACTTT. This codes for CASRTLLPYNSPLHF. The V and J genes are TRBV2 and TRBJ1-6; D gene ambiguous. V was shortened by 6 bases and J by 2 bases, with 11 bases between the two germline ends. CDR3 length equals 15 residues. The V gene's germline CDR1 is SNHLY and CDR2 FYNNEI.

The sample holds one count of this clone. V is TRBV19 and J is TRBJ2-1; 12 bases map to TRBD2. V was clipped by 7 bases and J by 6 bases; unmatched bases: 7. The CDR3 spans 15 residues. Germline-derived CDR1 and CDR2 are LNHDA and SQIVND (reference sequence). DNA of the CDR3: TGTGCCAGTAAACCTAGCGGGGGGGCAGGCAATGAGCAGTTCTTC. Translated, it gives CASKPSGGAGNEQFF. Full variable domain (rest looked up from reference TRBV19 and TRBJ2-1): DGGITQSPKYLFRKEGQNVTLSCEQNLNHDAMYWYRQDPGQGLRLIYYSQIVNDFQKGDIAEGYSVSREKKESFPLTVTSAQKNPTAFYLCASKPSGGAGNEQFFGPGTRLTVL.

The J gene is TRBJ2-2, the V gene TRBV21-1. TRBV21-1 is shown as a pseudogene. This CDR3 is 14 amino acids long. CDR3 region: CASRGSLSTGELFF. Here the CDR3 DNA reads TGTGCCAGCAGGGGTAGTTTGTCTACCGGGGAGCTGTTTTTT.

The V and J genes are TRBV7-2 and TRBJ2-1; the match to TRBD1 covers 8 bases. The germline gives CDR1 SGHTA, CDR2 FQGNSA. J was trimmed by 0 bases and V by 0 bases; bases with no gene match: 1. CDR3 length: 16 residues. CDR3 DNA sequence: TGTGCCAGCAGCTTAGCGGGACAGGTCTCCTACAATGAGCAGTTCTTC. Translating it yields CASSLAGQVSYNEQFF. Based on the CDR3 plus reference TRBV7-2 and TRBJ2-1, the full variable domain is GAGVSQSPSNKVTEKGKDVELRCDPISGHTALYWYRQSLGQGLEFLIYFQGNSAPDKSGLPSDRFSAERTGGSVSTLTIQRTQQEDSAVYLCASSLAGQVSYNEQFFGPGTRLTVL.

The chain couples TRBV5-6 to TRBJ1-2; no firm D call. The CDR3 sequence is 14 residues long. Germline assignment: CDR1 SGHDT and CDR2 YYEEEE. V was trimmed by 0 bases and J by 2 bases, leaving 8 bases between them. CDR3 sequence reads: CASSLEVRNYGYTF. The CDR3 DNA is TGTGCCAGCAGCTTGGAGGTTCGGAACTATGGCTACACCTTC.

The chain employs TRBV6-1 and TRBJ1-1; 9 positions agree with TRBD1. Germline CDR1 reads MNHNS; CDR2 reads SASEGT. This CDR3 spans 13 amino acids. V lost 7 bases, J lost 7 bases, and 7 bases stayed unmatched. DNA for the CDR3: TGTGCCAGCAACCAACAGGGGGCAGGTGAAGCTTTCTTT. Translated: CASNQQGAGEAFF.

The rearrangement links TRBV29-1 to TRBJ2-1; TRBD1 or TRBD2 may be the D gene (6 bases each). The germline CDR1 and CDR2 sequences are SQVTM and ANQGSEA. This CDR3 has 11 amino acids. CDR3 in DNA: TGCAGGGGGGGCGGGCGCAATGAGCAGTTCTTC. Protein product: CRGGGRNEQFF.

The genes are TRBV5-4 and TRBJ2-1, with TRBD2 matching 8 bases. There are 15 residues in the CDR3. V shed 0 bases and J 7 bases; nucleotides not matched to a gene: 6. Germline V lookup: CDR1 SGHNT, CDR2 YYREEE (reference sequence). CDR3 protein: CASSLAGGPGNEQFF. CDR3 nucleotides: TGTGCCAGCAGCTTGGCGGGGGGGCCTGGGAATGAGCAGTTCTTC.